This record covers a single T cell receptor (beta chain). Its antigen has not been determined. No base quality values were provided; no much bigger clone lies one nucleotide off. Its CDR3 holds 18 amino acids, cysteine through phenylalanine. The kept DNA is CDR3 alone, 54 bases in frame from the first base. Compared with germline, V lacks 4 bases and J lacks 2 bases; bases without a gene match: 8. Looking up the germline V gene (reference sequence) yields CDR1 SEHNR and CDR2 FQNEAQ. This sample is part of a study of OX40 agonist ivuxolimab in advanced cancers. As for the study more broadly: The costimulatory receptor OX40 (CD134) was targeted by ivuxolimab, a fully human IgG2 agonistic monoclonal antibody. Intravenous ivuxolimab was administered to patients every 2 weeks at six dose levels: 0.01, 0.1, 0.3, 1.5, 3 and 10 mg/kg. Among the approximately 54 dose-escalation patients, about 20 had hepatocellular carcinoma, approximately 15 melanoma, 9 renal cell carcinoma and 9 head and neck cancer. In the dose-escalation cohort, 75% to 90% of patients were male, and the mean age was around 60 years with a range of roughly 23 to 90. Prior anti-PD-1, anti-PD-L1 or anti-CTLA-4 therapy was permitted, and checkpoint inhibitors had been received by under 50% of dose-escalation patients. Partial responses were achieved by three dose-escalation patients, of whom one had hepatocellular carcinoma and two had cutaneous melanoma. The point of sequencing TCRbeta in the periphery was to test whether ivuxolimab changed TCR sequence diversity and drove clonal T-cell expansion. The paper describes the monotherapy dose-escalation part (N of about 52 patients) of the phase I trial of ivuxolimab.

The trial excluded patients who had a history of autoimmune disease or were on systemic immunosuppression. Peripheral blood for TCR sequencing was drawn from every dose cohort at baseline, at cycle 4 day 1 and at cycle 7 day 1. The samples were drawn from a first-in-human, open-label, multicenter phase I dose-escalation trial of ivuxolimab. The trial enrolled adults with locally advanced or metastatic head and neck squamous cell, hepatocellular, melanoma or renal cell carcinoma. Before TCR sequencing, CD4+ T cells and CD8+ T cells from peripheral blood were sorted into separate populations. Genomic DNA was extracted from sorted cells for sequencing of the TCRbeta CDR3 region. The immunoSEQ Assay was used to sequence the TCRbeta CDR3 regions. Drawn from immuneACCESS, this table holds only the in-frame rearrangements with V and J called that TCRdb kept. Clones are partly lost; checked studies trace under half to an unresolved V gene and leave the rest unexplained. The sample table contains over 35,000 clones; only one count was recorded for approximately 83% of them. Roughly 20% of the sample is taken by the ten largest.

Study-level results and caveats: At doses of 0.1 to 3.0 mg/kg, clonal expansion of both CD4+ and CD8+ blood T cells was observed from baseline to week 6. Low levels of normalized T-cell clonal expansion were also seen in some patients who did not respond. Antigen specificity was not determined for the clonally expanded peripheral T cells. After ivuxolimab, more expanded clones were found on average in CD8+ T cells than in CD4+ T cells. Partial responders in the 0.1-3.0 mg/kg groups had among the lowest normalized peripheral clonal expansion, especially among CD8+ T cells.

The receptor was derived from an adult with an advanced solid tumor such as melanoma, head and neck, liver or kidney cancer. The chain joins TRBV7-9 to TRBJ1-4, with 12 bases aligning to TRBD1. The sample was CD4+ or CD8+ T cells sorted from blood, taken in a trial of the OX40 agonist ivuxolimab. The CDR3 reads CASSSRDRGPGTNEKLFF. The DNA reads TGTGCCAGCAGCTCCCGGGACAGGGGGCCTGGGACTAATGAAAAACTGTTTTTT. Beyond the CDR3, the reference TRBV7-9 and TRBJ1-4 genes provide the residues; the full variable domain reads: DTGVSQNPRHKITKRGQNVTFRCDPISEHNRLYWYRQTLGQGPEFLTYFQNEAQLEKSRLLSDRFSAERPKGSFSTLEIQRTEQGDSAMYLCASSSRDRGPGTNEKLFFGSGTQLSVL.